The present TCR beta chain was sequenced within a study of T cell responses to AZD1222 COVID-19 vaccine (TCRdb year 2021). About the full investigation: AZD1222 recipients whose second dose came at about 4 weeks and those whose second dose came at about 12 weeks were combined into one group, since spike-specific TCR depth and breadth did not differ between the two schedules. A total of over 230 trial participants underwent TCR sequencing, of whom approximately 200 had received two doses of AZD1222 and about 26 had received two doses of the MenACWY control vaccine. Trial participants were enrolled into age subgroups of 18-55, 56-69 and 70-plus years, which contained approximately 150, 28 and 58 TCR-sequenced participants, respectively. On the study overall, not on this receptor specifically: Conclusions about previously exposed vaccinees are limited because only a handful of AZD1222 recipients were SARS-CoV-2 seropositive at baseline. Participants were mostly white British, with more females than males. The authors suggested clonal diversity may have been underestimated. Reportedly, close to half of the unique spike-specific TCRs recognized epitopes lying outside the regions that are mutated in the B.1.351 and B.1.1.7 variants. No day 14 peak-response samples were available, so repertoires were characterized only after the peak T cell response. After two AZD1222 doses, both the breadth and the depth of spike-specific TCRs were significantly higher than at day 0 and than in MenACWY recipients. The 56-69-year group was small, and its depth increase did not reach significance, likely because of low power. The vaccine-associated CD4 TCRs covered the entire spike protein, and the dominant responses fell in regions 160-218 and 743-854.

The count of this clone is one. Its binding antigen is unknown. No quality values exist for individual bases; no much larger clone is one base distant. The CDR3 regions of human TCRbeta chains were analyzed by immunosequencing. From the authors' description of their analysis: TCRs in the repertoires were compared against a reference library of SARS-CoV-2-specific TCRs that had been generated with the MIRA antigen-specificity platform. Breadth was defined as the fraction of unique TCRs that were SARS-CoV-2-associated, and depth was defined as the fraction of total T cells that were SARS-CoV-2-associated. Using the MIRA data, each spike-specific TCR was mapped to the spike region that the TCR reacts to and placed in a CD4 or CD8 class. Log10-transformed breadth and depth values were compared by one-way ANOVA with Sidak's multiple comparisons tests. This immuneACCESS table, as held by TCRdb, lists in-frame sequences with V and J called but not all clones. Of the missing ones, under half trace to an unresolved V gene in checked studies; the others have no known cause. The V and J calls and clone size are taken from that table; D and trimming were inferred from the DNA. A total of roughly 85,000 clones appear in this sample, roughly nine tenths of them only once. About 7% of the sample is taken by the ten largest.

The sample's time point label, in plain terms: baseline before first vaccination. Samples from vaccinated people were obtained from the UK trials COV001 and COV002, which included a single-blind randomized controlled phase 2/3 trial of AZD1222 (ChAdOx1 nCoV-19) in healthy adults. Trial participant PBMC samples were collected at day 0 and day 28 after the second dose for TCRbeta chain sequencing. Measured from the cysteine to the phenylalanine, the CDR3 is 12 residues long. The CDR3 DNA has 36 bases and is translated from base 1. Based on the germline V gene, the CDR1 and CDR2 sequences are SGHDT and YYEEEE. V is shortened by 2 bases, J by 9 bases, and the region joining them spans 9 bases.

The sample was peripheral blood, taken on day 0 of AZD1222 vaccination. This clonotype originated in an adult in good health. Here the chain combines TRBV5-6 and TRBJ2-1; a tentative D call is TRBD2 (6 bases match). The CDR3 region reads CASSFVGGEQFF. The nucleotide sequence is TGTGCCAGCAGCTTTGTCGGGGGTGAGCAGTTCTTC.